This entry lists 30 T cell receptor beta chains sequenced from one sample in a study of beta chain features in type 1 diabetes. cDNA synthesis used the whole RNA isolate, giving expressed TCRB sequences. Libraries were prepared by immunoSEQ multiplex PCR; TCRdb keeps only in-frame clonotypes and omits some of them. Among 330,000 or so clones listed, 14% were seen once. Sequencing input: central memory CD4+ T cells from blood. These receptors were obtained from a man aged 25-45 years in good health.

CDR3 sequence (DNA): TGCAGCGTTGAAGATCTAGCGGGAGGCCCTTCCTACGAGCAGTACGTC. Protein: CSVEDLAGGPSYEQYV. V and J are TRBV29-1 and TRBJ2-7; 11 bases are a match to TRBD2. The CDR3 extends over 16 amino acids. Germline V gene sequence: CDR1 SQVTM, CDR2 ANQGSEA. The trim removed 0 bases at V and 1 base at J, leaving 5 bases unmatched.

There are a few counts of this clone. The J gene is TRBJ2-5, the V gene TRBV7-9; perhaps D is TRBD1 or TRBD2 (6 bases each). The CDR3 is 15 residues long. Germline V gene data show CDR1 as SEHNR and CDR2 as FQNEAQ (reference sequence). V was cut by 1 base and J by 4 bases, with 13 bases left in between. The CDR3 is CASSLGSGALETQYF. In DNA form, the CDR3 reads TGTGCCAGCAGCTTAGGATCGGGGGCCTTAGAGACCCAGTACTTC.

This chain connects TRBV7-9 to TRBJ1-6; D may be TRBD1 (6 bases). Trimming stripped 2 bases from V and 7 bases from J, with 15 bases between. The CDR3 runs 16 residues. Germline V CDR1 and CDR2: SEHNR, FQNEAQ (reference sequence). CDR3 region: CASSLYLGGGNSPLHF. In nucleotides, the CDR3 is TGTGCCAGCAGCTTATATTTGGGGGGCGGCAATTCACCCCTCCACTTT.

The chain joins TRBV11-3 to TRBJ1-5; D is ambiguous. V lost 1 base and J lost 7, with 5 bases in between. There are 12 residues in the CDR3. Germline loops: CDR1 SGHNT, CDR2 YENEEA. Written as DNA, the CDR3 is TGTGCCAGCAGCTTAGGGGAACAGCCCCAGCATTTT. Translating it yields CASSLGEQPQHF.

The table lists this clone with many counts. As DNA, the CDR3 is TGCGCCAGCAGCCAAGAGTATACCGGGGACCGACCCTACGAGCAGTACGTC. Translating gives CASSQEYTGDRPYEQYV. The chain uses TRBV4-1 and TRBJ2-7, with D possibly called TRBD1 or TRBD2 (5 bases each). The length of the CDR3 is 17 residues. V was trimmed by 0 bases and J by 2 bases, leaving 17 bases between them. CDR1 MGHRA and CDR2 YSYEKL come from the germline V gene.

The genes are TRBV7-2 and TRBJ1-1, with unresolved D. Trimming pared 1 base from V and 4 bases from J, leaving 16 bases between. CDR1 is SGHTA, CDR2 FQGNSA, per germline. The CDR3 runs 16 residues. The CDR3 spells CASSLDLGVTVTEAFF. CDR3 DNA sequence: TGTGCCAGCAGCTTAGATCTCGGGGTAACGGTCACTGAAGCTTTCTTT. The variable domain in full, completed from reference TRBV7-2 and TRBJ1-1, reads GAGVSQSPSNKVTEKGKDVELRCDPISGHTALYWYRQSLGQGLEFLIYFQGNSAPDKSGLPSDRFSAERTGGSVSTLTIQRTQQEDSAVYLCASSLDLGVTVTEAFFGQGTRLTVV.

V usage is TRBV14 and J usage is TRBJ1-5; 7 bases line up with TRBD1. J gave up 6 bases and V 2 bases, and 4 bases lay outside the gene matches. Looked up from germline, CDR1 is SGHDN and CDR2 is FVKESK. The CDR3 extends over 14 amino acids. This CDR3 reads CASSQKQGSQPQHF. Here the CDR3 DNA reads TGTGCCAGCAGCCAAAAACAGGGGAGTCAGCCCCAGCATTTT.

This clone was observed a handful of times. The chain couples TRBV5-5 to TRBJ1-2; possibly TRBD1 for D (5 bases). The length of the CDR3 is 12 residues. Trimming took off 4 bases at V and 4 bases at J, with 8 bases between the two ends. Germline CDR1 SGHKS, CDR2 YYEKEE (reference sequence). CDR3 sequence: CASSVDIYGYTF. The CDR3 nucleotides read TGTGCCAGCAGCGTGGACATCTATGGCTACACCTTC.

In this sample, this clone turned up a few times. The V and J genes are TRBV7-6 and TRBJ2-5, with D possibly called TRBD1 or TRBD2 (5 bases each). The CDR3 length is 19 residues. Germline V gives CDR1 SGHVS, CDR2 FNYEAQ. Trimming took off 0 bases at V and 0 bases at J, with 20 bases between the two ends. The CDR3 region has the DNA TGTGCCAGCAGCTTAGCGCCCGCTAATGGGGCTAGCAACCAAGAGACCCAGTACTTC. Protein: CASSLAPANGASNQETQYF.

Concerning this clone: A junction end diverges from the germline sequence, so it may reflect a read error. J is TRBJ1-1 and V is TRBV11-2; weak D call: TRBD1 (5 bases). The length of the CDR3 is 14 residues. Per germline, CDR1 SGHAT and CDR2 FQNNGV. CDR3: CASSQGPWDTEAFF. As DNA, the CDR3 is TGCGCCAGCAGCCAGGGTCCGTGGGACACTGAAGCTTTCTTT.

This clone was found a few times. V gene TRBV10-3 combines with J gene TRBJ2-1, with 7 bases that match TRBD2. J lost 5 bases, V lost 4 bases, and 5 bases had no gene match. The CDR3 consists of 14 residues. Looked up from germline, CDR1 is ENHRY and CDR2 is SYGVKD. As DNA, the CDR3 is TGTGCCATCAGTGTCCTAGCGGAGAACAATGAGCAGTTCTTC. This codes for CAISVLAENNEQFF.

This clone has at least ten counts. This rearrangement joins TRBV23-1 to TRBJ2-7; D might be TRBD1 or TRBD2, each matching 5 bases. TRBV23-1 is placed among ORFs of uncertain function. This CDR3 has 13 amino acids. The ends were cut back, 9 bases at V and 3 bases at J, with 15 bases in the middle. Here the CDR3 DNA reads TGCGCCAGGAGACCGGGACGGAGCTACGAGCAGTACGTC. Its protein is CARRPGRSYEQYV.

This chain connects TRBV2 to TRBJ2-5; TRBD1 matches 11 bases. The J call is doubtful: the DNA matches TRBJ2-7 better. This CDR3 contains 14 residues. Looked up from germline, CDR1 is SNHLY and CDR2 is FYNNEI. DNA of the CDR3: TGTGCCAGCAGGAGGACAGGGGGCATCTACGAGCAGTACTTC. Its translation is CASRRTGGIYEQYF.

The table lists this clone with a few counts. Written as DNA, the CDR3 is TGTGCCAGCAGCAGGCCGGGACAGGGAAACTACAATGAGCAGTTCTTC. Amino acids: CASSRPGQGNYNEQFF. The rearrangement links TRBV5-6 to TRBJ2-1, with TRBD1 matching over 9 bases. This CDR3 is 16 amino acids long. CDR1 and CDR2 (germline): SGHDT, YYEEEE. V was clipped by 4 bases and J by 3 bases; unmatched bases: 8.

CDR3 coding DNA: TGCGCCAGCAGCCAAGACATGGTTGGAAACACCATATATTTT. This gives the protein CASSQDMVGNTIYF. The chain joins TRBV4-3 to TRBJ1-3, with D uncertain. The germline V and J ends were trimmed by 0 bases and 3 bases, with 6 bases remaining between them. The CDR3 length is 14 residues. In germline, CDR1 is LGHNA, CDR2 YSLEER.

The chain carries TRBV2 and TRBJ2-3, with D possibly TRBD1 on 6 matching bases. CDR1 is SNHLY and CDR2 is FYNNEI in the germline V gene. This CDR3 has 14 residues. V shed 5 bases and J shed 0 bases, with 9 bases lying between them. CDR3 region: CASSMGHSTDTQYF. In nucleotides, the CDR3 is TGTGCCAGCAGTATGGGACATAGCACAGATACGCAGTATTTT.

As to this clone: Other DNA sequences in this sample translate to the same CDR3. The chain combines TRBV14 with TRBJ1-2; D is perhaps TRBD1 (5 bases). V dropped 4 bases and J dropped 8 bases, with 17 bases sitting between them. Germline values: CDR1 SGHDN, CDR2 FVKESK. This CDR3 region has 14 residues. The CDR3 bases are TGTGCCAGCAGCCTAGAGGCAGGGCCCTCGGGCTACACCTTC. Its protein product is CASSLEAGPSGYTF.

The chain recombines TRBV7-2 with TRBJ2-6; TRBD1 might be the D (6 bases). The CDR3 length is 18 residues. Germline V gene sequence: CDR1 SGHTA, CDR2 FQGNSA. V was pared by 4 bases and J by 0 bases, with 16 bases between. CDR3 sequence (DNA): TGTGCCAGCAGCTCAACCGGGACACGGAGCTCTGGGGCCAACGTCCTGACTTTC. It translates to CASSSTGTRSSGANVLTF.

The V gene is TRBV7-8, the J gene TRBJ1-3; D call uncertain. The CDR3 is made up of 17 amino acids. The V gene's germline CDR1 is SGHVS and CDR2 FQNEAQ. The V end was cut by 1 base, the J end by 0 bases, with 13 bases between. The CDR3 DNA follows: TGTGCCAGCAGCTTAGTCTCCTCAAGACTCTCTGGAAACACCATATATTTT. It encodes CASSLVSSRLSGNTIYF.

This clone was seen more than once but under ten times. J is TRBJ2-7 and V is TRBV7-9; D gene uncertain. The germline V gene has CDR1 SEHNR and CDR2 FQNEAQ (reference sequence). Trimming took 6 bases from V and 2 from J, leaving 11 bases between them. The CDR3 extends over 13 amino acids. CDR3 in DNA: TGTGCCAGCAGTCAAGACTCCACCTACGAGCAGTACGTC. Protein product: CASSQDSTYEQYV.

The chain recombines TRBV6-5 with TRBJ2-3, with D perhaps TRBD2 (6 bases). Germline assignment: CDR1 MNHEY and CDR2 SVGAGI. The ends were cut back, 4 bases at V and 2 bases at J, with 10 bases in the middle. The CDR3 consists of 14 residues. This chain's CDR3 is CASSFREHTDTQYF. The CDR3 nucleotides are TGTGCCAGCAGTTTTCGGGAGCACACAGATACGCAGTATTTT.

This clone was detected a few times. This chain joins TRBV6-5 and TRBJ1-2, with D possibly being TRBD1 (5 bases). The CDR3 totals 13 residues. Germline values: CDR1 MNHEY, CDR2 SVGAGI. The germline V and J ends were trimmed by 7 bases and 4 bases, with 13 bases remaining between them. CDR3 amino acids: CASTKDKSYGYTF. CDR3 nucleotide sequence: TGTGCCAGCACGAAGGACAAGTCCTATGGCTACACCTTC.

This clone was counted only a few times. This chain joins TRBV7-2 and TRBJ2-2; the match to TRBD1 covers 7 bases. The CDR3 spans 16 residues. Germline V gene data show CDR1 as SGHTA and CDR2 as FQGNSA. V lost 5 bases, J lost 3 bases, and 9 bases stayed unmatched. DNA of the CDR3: TGTGCCAGCAGCGAGACAGGGACCGTTGACACCGGGGAGCTGTTTTTT. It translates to CASSETGTVDTGELFF.

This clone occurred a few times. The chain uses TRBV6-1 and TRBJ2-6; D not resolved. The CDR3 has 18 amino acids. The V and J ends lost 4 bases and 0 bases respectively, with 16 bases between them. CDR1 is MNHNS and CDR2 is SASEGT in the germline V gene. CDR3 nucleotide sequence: TGTGCCAGCAGTGTTATATCTGGGCAGAGCTCTGGGGCCAACGTCCTGACTTTC. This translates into CASSVISGQSSGANVLTF.

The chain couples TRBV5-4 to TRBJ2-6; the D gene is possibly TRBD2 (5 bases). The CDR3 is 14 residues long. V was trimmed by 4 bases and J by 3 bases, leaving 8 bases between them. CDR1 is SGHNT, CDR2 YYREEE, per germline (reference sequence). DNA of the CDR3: TGTGCCAGCAGCCTGGACTTTGGGGCCAACGTCCTGACTTTC. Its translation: CASSLDFGANVLTF.

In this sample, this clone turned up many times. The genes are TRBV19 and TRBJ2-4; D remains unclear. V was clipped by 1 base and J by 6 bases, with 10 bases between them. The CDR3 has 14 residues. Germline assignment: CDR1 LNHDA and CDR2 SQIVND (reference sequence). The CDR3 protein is CASSIADERNIQYF. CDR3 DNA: TGTGCCAGTAGTATAGCCGATGAGAGAAACATTCAGTACTTC. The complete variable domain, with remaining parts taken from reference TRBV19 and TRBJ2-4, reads DGGITQSPKYLFRKEGQNVTLSCEQNLNHDAMYWYRQDPGQGLRLIYYSQIVNDFQKGDIAEGYSVSREKKESFPLTVTSAQKNPTAFYLCASSIADERNIQYFGAGTRLSVL.

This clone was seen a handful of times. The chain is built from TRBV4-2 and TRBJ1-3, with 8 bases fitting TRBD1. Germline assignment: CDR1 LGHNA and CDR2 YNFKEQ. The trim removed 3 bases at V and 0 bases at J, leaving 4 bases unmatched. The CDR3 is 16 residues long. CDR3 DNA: TGTGCCAGCAGCCAGTCCGACAGGGGCTCTGGAAACACCATATATTTT. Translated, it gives CASSQSDRGSGNTIYF.

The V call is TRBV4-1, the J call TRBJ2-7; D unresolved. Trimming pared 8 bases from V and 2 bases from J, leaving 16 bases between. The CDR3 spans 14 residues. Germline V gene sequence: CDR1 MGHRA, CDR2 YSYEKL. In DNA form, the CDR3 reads TGCGCCAGCTATCTCCCCATTACTCCCTACGAGCAGTACGTC. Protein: CASYLPITPYEQYV.

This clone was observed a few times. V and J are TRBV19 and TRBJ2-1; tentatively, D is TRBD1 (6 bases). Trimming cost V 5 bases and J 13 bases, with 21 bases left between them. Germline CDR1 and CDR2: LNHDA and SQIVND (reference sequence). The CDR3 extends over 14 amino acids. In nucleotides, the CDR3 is TGTGCCAGTAGTTCGAAAACAGGGTTGGGATTCCAGTTCTTC. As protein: CASSSKTGLGFQFF. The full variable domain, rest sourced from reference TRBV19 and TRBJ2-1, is DGGITQSPKYLFRKEGQNVTLSCEQNLNHDAMYWYRQDPGQGLRLIYYSQIVNDFQKGDIAEGYSVSREKKESFPLTVTSAQKNPTAFYLCASSSKTGLGFQFFGPGTRLTVL.

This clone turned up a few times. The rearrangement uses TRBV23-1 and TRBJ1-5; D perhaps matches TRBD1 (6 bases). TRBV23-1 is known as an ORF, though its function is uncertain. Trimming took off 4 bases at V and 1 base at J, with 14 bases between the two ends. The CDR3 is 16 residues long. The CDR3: CASSPPGHLSNQPQHF. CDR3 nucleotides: TGCGCCAGCAGTCCCCCGGGACACCTGAGCAATCAGCCCCAGCATTTT.